The 15 T cell receptor beta chains listed next were all sequenced from one sample in a study of shared clonotypes between healthy human individuals. Assay: immunoSEQ multiplex PCR; the TCRdb copy retains only in-frame clones and omits some. This table holds some 2,500,000 clones, around 93% found once. The sequenced material came from naive CD4+ T cells from PBMCs. Stated subset: CD45RA+ positively selected. These receptors were taken from a man younger than 30 in good health. Some clones in this sample may be carry-over from other donors' samples.

This chain connects TRBV2 to TRBJ1-5; 8 bases agree with TRBD1. V lost 4 bases, J lost 5 bases, and 4 bases stayed unmatched. CDR1 SNHLY and CDR2 FYNNEI come from the germline V gene. This CDR3 has 14 residues. The CDR3 region is CASSGQGLDQPQHF. CDR3 nucleotide sequence: TGTGCCAGCAGTGGACAGGGGTTAGATCAGCCCCAGCATTTT.

The genes are TRBV6-5 and TRBJ2-2; 8 bases line up with TRBD2. Germline loops: CDR1 MNHEY, CDR2 SVGAGI. The CDR3 extends over 14 amino acids. Trimming at V came to 6 bases and at J to 8 bases, leaving 8 bases not matched to a gene. The CDR3 DNA reads as TGTGCCAGCAGCCGACCGGGGGGGAGAGGGGAGCTGTTTTTT. As protein: CASSRPGGRGELFF.

The rearrangement joins TRBV29-1 to TRBJ2-7; 7 positions agree with TRBD2. The germline V gene has CDR1 SQVTM and CDR2 ANQGSEA. V shed 4 bases and J 1 base; nucleotides not matched to a gene: 7. The CDR3 covers 14 residues. CDR3 amino acids: CSVAGRAGSYEQYF. Here the CDR3 DNA reads TGCAGCGTTGCGGGGAGGGCCGGATCCTACGAGCAGTACTTC.

This clone was detected once. The chain couples TRBV19 to TRBJ2-4; possibly TRBD1 or TRBD2 for D (7 bases each). Germline loops: CDR1 LNHDA, CDR2 SQIVND (reference sequence). The CDR3 spans 14 residues. Trimming took 4 bases from V and 13 from J, leaving 20 bases between them. Here the CDR3 DNA reads TGTGCCAGTAGTAGGGAGGGGGCCAACCCAATCCAGTACTTC. Its translation: CASSREGANPIQYF.

This chain connects TRBV29-1 to TRBJ2-1, with D uncertain. Between the trimmed V and J ends, which lost 2 bases and 3 bases, there was a span of 8 bases. Looked up from germline, CDR1 is SQVTM and CDR2 is ANQGSEA. The CDR3 consists of 13 residues. In DNA, the CDR3 is TGCAGCGTTGAACAGACAATCTACAATGAGCAGTTCTTC. It encodes CSVEQTIYNEQFF.

The rearrangement joins TRBV6-5 to TRBJ2-1; D is possibly TRBD1 (5 bases). Looked up from germline, CDR1 is MNHEY and CDR2 is SVGAGI. Trimming took off 2 bases at V and 4 bases at J, with 12 bases between the two ends. The CDR3 is 15 residues long. This CDR3 reads CASSYRGADYNEQFF. The CDR3 nucleotides read TGTGCCAGCAGTTACAGGGGTGCTGATTACAATGAGCAGTTCTTC.

This clone appeared a single time. V usage is TRBV6-5 and J usage is TRBJ1-1, with D perhaps TRBD1 (6 bases). The ends were cut back, 4 bases at V and 6 bases at J, with 21 bases in the middle. Looked up from germline, CDR1 is MNHEY and CDR2 is SVGAGI. The CDR3 contains 16 residues. For the CDR3, the DNA is TGTGCCAGCAGTTCAACAGGGTTTGGTCGCATTGCTGAAGCTTTCTTT. Its translation: CASSSTGFGRIAEAFF.

The chain carries TRBV10-1 and TRBJ2-4, with TRBD2 matching 7 bases. The V segment lost 2 bases and the J segment 4 bases; nucleotides outside the gene matches: 5. CDR1 is WNHNN and CDR2 is SYGVQD in the germline V gene (reference sequence). CDR3 length: 15 amino acids. The CDR3 bases are TGCGCCAGCAGTGAGGGGAGGGGACGGAAAAACATTCAGTACTTC. Amino acids: CASSEGRGRKNIQYF.

The chain uses TRBV6-1 and TRBJ1-4, with TRBD1 as a possible D gene (6 bases). Trimming took off 6 bases at V and 7 bases at J, with 12 bases between the two ends. The CDR3 loop spans 13 amino acids. From germline, CDR1 is MNHNS and CDR2 SASEGT. CDR3 protein: CASRQGWGEKLFF. The CDR3 DNA reads TGTGCCAGCAGACAGGGATGGGGTGAAAAACTGTTTTTT.

V gene TRBV4-3 combines with J gene TRBJ2-1; TRBD2 matches 11 bases. With V trimmed by 4 bases and J by 7 bases, 6 bases remained unmatched. The CDR3 covers 15 residues. Per the germline V gene, CDR1 is LGHNA and CDR2 is YSLEER. This CDR3 reads CASSPVAGGPNEQFF. For the CDR3, the DNA is TGCGCCAGCAGCCCCGTAGCGGGAGGGCCAAATGAGCAGTTCTTC.

This clone came up once. The J gene is TRBJ2-7, the V gene TRBV25-1; 9 positions match TRBD2. Germline CDR1 is MGHDK and CDR2 is SYGVNS. This CDR3 comprises 17 residues. V was clipped by 2 bases and J by 0 bases; unmatched bases: 8. CDR3 sequence: CASSEHWGTSTSYEQYF. The DNA of the CDR3 is TGTGCCAGCAGTGAACATTGGGGGACTAGCACCTCCTACGAGCAGTACTTC.

V is TRBV11-2 and J is TRBJ1-4, with a possible D match to TRBD1 (5 bases). The V gene's germline CDR1 is SGHAT and CDR2 FQNNGV. V gave up 3 bases and J gave up 7 bases, with 12 bases separating them. The CDR3 has 14 residues. CDR3: CASSFSRVLEKLFF. The CDR3 nucleotides read TGTGCCAGCAGCTTTTCCAGGGTACTTGAAAAACTGTTTTTT.

This clone has only one observation. The CDR3 reads CASSPPGQGLSYEQYF. The CDR3 DNA reads as TGTGCCAGCAGTCCCCCTGGACAGGGACTCTCCTACGAGCAGTACTTC. The chain employs TRBV28 and TRBJ2-7; 8 nucleotides agree with TRBD1. This CDR3 is built from 16 residues. V gave up 5 bases and J gave up 0 bases; unmatched junction bases: 9. Germline CDR1 MDHEN, CDR2 SYDVKM.

This rearrangement joins TRBV28 to TRBJ2-7; D unresolved. This CDR3 contains 10 residues. Per germline, CDR1 MDHEN and CDR2 SYDVKM. Deletions cut 8 bases from V and 3 bases from J, with 5 bases between. Here the CDR3 DNA reads TGTGCCAGCGGAATCTACGAGCAGTACTTC. As protein: CASGIYEQYF. The whole variable domain, filled in from reference TRBV28 and TRBJ2-7, reads DVKVTQSSRYLVKRTGEKVFLECVQDMDHENMFWYRQDPGLGLRLIYFSYDVKMKEKGDIPEGYSVSREKKERFSLILESASTNQTSMYLCASGIYEQYFGPGTRLTVT.

The chain's CDR3 is CASSLDTSNQPQHF. The CDR3 region has the DNA TGTGCCAGCAGCTTGGACACTAGCAATCAGCCCCAGCATTTT. The chain has TRBV5-5 and TRBJ1-5; D unresolved. V gave up 0 bases and J gave up 0 bases, with 4 bases separating them. Germline V lookup: CDR1 SGHKS, CDR2 YYEKEE (reference sequence). The CDR3 contains 14 residues.